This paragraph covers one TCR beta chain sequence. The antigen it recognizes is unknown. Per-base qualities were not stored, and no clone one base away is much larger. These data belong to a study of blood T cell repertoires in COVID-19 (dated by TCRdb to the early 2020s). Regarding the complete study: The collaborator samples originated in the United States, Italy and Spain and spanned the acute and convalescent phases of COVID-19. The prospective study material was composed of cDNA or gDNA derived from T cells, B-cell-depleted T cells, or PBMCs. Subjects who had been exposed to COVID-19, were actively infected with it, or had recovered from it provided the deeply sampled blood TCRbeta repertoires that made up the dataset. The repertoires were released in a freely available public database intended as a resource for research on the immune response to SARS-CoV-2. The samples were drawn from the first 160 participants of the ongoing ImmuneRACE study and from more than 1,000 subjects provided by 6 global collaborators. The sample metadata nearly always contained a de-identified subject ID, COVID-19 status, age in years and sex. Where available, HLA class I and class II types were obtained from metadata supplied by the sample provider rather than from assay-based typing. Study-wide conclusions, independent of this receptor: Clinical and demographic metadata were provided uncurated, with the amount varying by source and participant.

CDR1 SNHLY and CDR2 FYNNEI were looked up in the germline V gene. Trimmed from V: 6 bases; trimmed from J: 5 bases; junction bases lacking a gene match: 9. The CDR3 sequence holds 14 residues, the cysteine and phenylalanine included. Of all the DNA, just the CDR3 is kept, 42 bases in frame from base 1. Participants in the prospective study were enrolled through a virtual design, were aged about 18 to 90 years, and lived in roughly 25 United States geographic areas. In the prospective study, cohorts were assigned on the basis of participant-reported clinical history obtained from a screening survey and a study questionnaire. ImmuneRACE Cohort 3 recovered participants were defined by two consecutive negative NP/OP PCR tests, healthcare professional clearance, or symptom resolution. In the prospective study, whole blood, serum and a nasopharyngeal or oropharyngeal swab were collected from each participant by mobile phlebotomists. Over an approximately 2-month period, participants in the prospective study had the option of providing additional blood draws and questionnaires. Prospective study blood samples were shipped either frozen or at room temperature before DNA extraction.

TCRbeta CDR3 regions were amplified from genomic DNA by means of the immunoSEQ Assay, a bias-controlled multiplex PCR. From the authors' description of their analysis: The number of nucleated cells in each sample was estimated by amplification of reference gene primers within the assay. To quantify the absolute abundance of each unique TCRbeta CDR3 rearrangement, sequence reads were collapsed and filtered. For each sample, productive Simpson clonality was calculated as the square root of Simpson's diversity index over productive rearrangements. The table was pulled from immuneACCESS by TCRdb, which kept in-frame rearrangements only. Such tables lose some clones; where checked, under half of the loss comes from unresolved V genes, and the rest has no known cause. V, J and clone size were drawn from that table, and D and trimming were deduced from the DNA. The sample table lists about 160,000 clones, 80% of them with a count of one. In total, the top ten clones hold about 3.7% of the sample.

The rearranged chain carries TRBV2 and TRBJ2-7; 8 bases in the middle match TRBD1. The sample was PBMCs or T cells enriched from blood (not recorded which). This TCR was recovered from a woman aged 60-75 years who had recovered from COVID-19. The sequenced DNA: TGTGCCAGCAGGGACAGGGTAGTAAGGGACGAGCAGTACTTC. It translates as CASRDRVVRDEQYF.